This TCR beta chain emerged from a study of T cell repertoires in cytomegalovirus infection. Study-wide context: Public TCR beta signatures indicated both CMV infection and matching HLA type. Study results and limitations: Predominance within the ex vivo response was attributable to HLA-C-restricted CMV-specific TCR beta clonotypes. Summed frequency of shared TCR beta families picked out CMV carriers who also had the relevant HLA.

TCRdb analysed the reads with MiXCR anew, one entry per CDR3 protein. The sample carries 130,000 or so distinct CDR3 sequences, about 6.5% recorded once. This CDR3 is 16 amino acids long. Trimming left V 6 bases short and J 0 bases short, with 15 bases between. This clonotype was recorded a few times. Its target is unknown. This chain uses TRBV7-1 with TRBJ1-3; no definite D call. TRBV7-1 is sorted into the ORF group, with uncertain function. This TCR was recovered from a human donor in good health (CMV status not recorded). Some clones in this sample may be carry-over from other donors' samples. Sequencing was performed on PBMCs. CDR3 nucleotides: TGTGCCAGCAGGTCTGACCTACCAAGCTCTGGAAACACCATATATTTT. Its translation is CASRSDLPSSGNTIYF.